This entry features one TCR beta chain sequence. This clone was seen just once. Its antigen is still unknown. Sequence at one end of the junction differs from germline and may be a read error. The data are from a study of blood T cell repertoires in COVID-19 (dated by TCRdb to between 2020 and 2021). Regarding the research as a whole: Samples from collaborators originated in the United States, Italy and Spain and spanned both the acute and convalescent phases of COVID-19. The material from the prospective study consisted of cDNA or gDNA derived from T cells, B-cell-depleted T cells, or PBMCs. Subjects who had been exposed to COVID-19, were actively infected with it, or had recovered from it provided the deeply sampled blood TCRbeta repertoires that made up the dataset. The repertoires were released in a freely available public database intended as a resource for research on the immune response to SARS-CoV-2. Samples were obtained from the ongoing ImmuneRACE study (first 160 participants) and from 1,200 or so subjects provided by 6 global collaborators. The sample metadata nearly always contained a de-identified subject ID, COVID-19 status, age in years and sex. Where HLA class I and class II types were available, the types were taken from metadata supplied by the sample provider, not from assay-based typing.

The investigation overall reported the following: The amount of clinical and demographic metadata varied by source and participant and was provided uncurated.

The CDR3 sequence holds 10 residues, the cysteine and phenylalanine included. Only CDR3 DNA is held: 30 bases, read in frame from base 1. Looking up the germline V gene (reference sequence) yields CDR1 DFQATT and CDR2 SNEGSKA. The immunoSEQ Assay, a bias-controlled multiplex PCR, was used to amplify TCRbeta CDR3 regions from genomic DNA. Per the source publication's procedure: The number of nucleated cells in each sample was estimated by amplification of reference gene primers within the assay. To quantify the absolute abundance of each unique TCRbeta CDR3 rearrangement, sequence reads were collapsed and filtered. Productive Simpson clonality was computed per sample as the square root of Simpson's diversity index over productive rearrangements. What TCRdb holds here is the immuneACCESS table cut down to in-frame rearrangements. Part of the clones is not present; checked against another copy, under half of the missing clones reflect an unresolved V gene, and the others are unexplained. That table gives V, J and clone size, and the DNA gave D and trimming. This sample gives about 310,000 clones in total; about 87% of them show up just once. Roughly 7.1% of the sample is in the top ten clones.

Another Seattle source contributed samples from volunteer blood donors who had recovered from COVID-19. Each collaborating institution followed its own protocols to collect whole blood in K2EDTA tubes. For TCRbeta analysis, collaborators shipped samples as frozen whole blood, isolated PBMCs, or DNA extracted from either of those sample types. This clonotype originated in a woman aged 50 to 65 who had recovered from COVID-19. Rearrangement joined TRBV20-1 to TRBJ2-5; 7 of the junction bases match TRBD1. Input material: peripheral blood. The nucleotide sequence reads TGCAGTGCTCGAGACAGGGCCCAGTACTTC. Translated, this gives CSARDRAQYF.